This TCR beta chain comes out of a study of blood T cell repertoires in COVID-19. Study at large: Sites across the United States, Italy and Spain contributed samples from acute and convalescent COVID-19. The analysed material was cDNA or gDNA that came from T cells, B-cell-depleted T cells, or PBMCs.

In the authors' workflow: Reference gene primer amplification gave estimated nucleated cell counts. Here immunoSEQ multiplex PCR was the method, and the copy in TCRdb shows in-frame clones only, minus some. From that table come the V and J calls and clone size; the DNA was used to work out D and trimming. The sample holds 200,000 to 250,000 clones, roughly 85% seen once. Germline V gene data show CDR1 as SGHAT and CDR2 as FQNNGV. CDR3 length: 14 residues. Participants, about 18 to 90 years old, spanned around 26 US areas. In the case of this clone: The junction does not match germline at one end; this may be a read error.

This clonotype was sampled from a woman aged 40 to 49 with acute COVID-19. This chain uses TRBV11-2 with TRBJ1-4; no clear D gene. Sequencing used PBMCs or T cells enriched from blood (not recorded which). DNA of the CDR3: TGTGCCAGCAGCTTCAACAGCTATAATAAAAAACTGTTTTTT. Translation: CASSFNSYNKKLFF.